The clone carrying this TCR beta chain was seen just once. Its antigen is currently unknown. TCR beta libraries were made by quantitative 5'-RACE with molecular barcodes. TCRdb called the 5' RACE reads again in MiXCR, with one record for every CDR3 protein. The sample lists around 320,000 distinct CDR3 sequences; less than 25% were seen once. The source of the sample is a study of CD8 T cells in ankylosing spondylitis. Trimming shortened V by 0 bases and J by 5 bases, and 16 bases separated the two germline ends. Germline V lookup: CDR1 MNHEY, CDR2 SVGAGI. The CDR3 is 17 amino acids. Study-wide findings and caveats: Prior work had noted some motif variants in reactive arthritis blood and synovial fluid. Reports say disease-linked clones showed up significantly more in matched ankylosing spondylitis synovial fluid. Ankylosing spondylitis blood seemed to carry a telltale TCR beta motif made of fewer than ten highly homologous variants.

The chain has TRBV6-5 and TRBJ2-2; TRBD2 is a possible D gene (6 bases). This TCR was recovered from a female donor with ankylosing spondylitis or in good health (not recorded which). The sequencing input was blood, either unsorted or a sorted T cell fraction (not recorded which). The CDR3 sequence is CASSYSGRGGGTGELFF. DNA for the CDR3: TGTGCCAGCAGTTACTCGGGGCGGGGTGGAGGGACCGGGGAGCTGTTTTTT.